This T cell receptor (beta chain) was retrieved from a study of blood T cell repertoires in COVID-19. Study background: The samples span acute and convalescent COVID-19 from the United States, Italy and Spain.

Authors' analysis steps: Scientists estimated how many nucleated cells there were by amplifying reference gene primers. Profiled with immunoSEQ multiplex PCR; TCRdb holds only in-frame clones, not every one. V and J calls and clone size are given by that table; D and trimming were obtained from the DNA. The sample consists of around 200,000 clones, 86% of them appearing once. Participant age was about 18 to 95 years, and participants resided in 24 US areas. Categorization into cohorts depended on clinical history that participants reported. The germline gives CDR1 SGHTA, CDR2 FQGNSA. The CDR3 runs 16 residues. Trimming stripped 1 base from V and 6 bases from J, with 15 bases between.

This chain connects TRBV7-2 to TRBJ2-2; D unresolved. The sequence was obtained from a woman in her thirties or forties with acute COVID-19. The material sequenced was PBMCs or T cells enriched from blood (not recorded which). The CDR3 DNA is TGTGCCAGCAGCTTAGAATCCTTGAGCCTAGCCGGGGAGCTGTTTTTT. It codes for CASSLESLSLAGELFF.